This is a list of T cell receptor beta chains from one sample in a study of metastatic and nonmetastatic thyroid tumors. Through MiXCR, TCRdb re-clonotyped the PCR reads. The table lists about 92,000 clones, around 14% of them singletons. Sequencing input: blood. The origin of the receptors is a female donor with papillary thyroid cancer or a benign thyroid nodule (not recorded which). Some clones in this sample may be carry-over from other donors' samples. CDR3s include the opening cysteine and the closing phenylalanine or tryptophan. D genes are given only for firm matches. Clone size is shown for a subset of rows, as once, few, many or a class of expanded clone.

clone size: many
V gene: TRBV6-1
D gene: TRBD1
J gene: TRBJ1-1
CDR3 DNA: TGTGCCAGCAGTTTTCACAGGGGTGGGACTGAAGCTTTCTTT
CDR3 protein: CASSFHRGGTEAFF

clone size: NA
V gene: TRBV11-2
D gene: NA
J gene: TRBJ2-1
CDR3 DNA: TGTGCCAGCAGCCCTCTGCGGAAGGGGATGGATGAGCAGTTCTTC
CDR3 protein: CASSPLRKGMDEQFF

clone size: NA
V gene: TRBV6-2/TRBV6-3
D gene: TRBD2
J gene: TRBJ2-7
CDR3 DNA: TGTGCCAGCAGTTGGGATAGCGGGGCACGATCCTACGAACAGTACTTC
CDR3 protein: CASSWDSGARSYEQYF

clone size: many
V gene: TRBV24-1
D gene: TRBD1
J gene: TRBJ2-1
CDR3 DNA: TGTGCCACCAGCCAGGCAGGGGGCGGTGAGCAGTTCTTC
CDR3 protein: CATSQAGGGEQFF

clone size: many
V gene: TRBV19
D gene: TRBD2
J gene: TRBJ2-5
CDR3 DNA: TGTGCCAGTAGTATGGGGTTAGCGGGGGAAGAGACCCAGTACTTC
CDR3 protein: CASSMGLAGEETQYF

clone size: once
V gene: TRBV19
D gene: TRBD2
J gene: TRBJ2-6
CDR3 DNA: TGTGCCAGTAGTATAGGTCCGGGGGGGTCTGGCTCTGGGGCCAACCTCCTGACTTTC
CDR3 protein: CASSIGPGGSGSGANLLTF

clone size: few
V gene: TRBV28
D gene: TRBD1
J gene: TRBJ1-3
CDR3 DNA: TGTGCCAGCAGTCCTCATACAGGGGCCTTTGGAAACACCATATATTTT
CDR3 protein: CASSPHTGAFGNTIYF

clone size: many
V gene: TRBV28
D gene: NA
J gene: TRBJ2-2
CDR3 DNA: TGTGCCAGCAGTTTATGGAATGTAAACACCGGGGAGCTGTTTTTT
CDR3 protein: CASSLWNVNTGELFF

clone size: NA
V gene: TRBV5-4
D gene: TRBD2
J gene: TRBJ2-1
CDR3 DNA: TGTGCCAGCAGCTTGGGGGCGGGAGGGCGGTACAATGAGCAGTTCTTC
CDR3 protein: CASSLGAGGRYNEQFF

clone size: NA
V gene: TRBV15
D gene: NA
J gene: TRBJ2-1
CDR3 DNA: TGTGCCACCAGCAGAGGTGGTGGGCGTACTGAGCAGTTCTTC
CDR3 protein: CATSRGGGRTEQFF

clone size: many
V gene: TRBV28
D gene: NA
J gene: TRBJ1-2
CDR3 DNA: TGTGCCAGCAGTTTGAAAGGAAATGGCTACACCTTC
CDR3 protein: CASSLKGNGYTF

clone size: few
V gene: TRBV29-1
D gene: NA
J gene: TRBJ1-2
CDR3 DNA: TGCAGCGTTGAAGGGGGGCAGGGCTCCAACTATGGCTACACCTTC
CDR3 protein: CSVEGGQGSNYGYTF

clone size: many
V gene: TRBV29-1
D gene: NA
J gene: TRBJ1-1
CDR3 DNA: TGCAGCGTGGAGAGGAACACTGAAGCTTTCTTT
CDR3 protein: CSVERNTEAFF

clone size: many
V gene: TRBV20-1
D gene: TRBD2
J gene: TRBJ2-1
CDR3 DNA: TGCAGTGCCCCTAGCGGGGGGTCCTACAATGAGCAGTTCTTC
CDR3 protein: CSAPSGGSYNEQFF

clone size: many
V gene: TRBV19
D gene: NA
J gene: TRBJ1-4
CDR3 DNA: TGTGCCAGTAGTATTATCCGAGGAAGTAGTGAAAAACTGTTTTTT
CDR3 protein: CASSIIRGSSEKLFF

clone size: few
V gene: TRBV28
D gene: NA
J gene: TRBJ2-7
CDR3 DNA: TGTGCCAGCAGTTCGAGTTATGAGCAGTACTTC
CDR3 protein: CASSSSYEQYF

clone size: many
V gene: TRBV6-6
D gene: TRBD1
J gene: TRBJ1-2
CDR3 DNA: TGTGCCAGCAGTTACAATGTCGGGACAGGGGAAAACTATGGCTACACCTTC
CDR3 protein: CASSYNVGTGENYGYTF

clone size: many
V gene: TRBV9
D gene: NA
J gene: TRBJ1-1
CDR3 DNA: TGTGCCAGCAGCGCCCAGGGTCCTGAAGCTTTCTTT
CDR3 protein: CASSAQGPEAFF

clone size: many
V gene: TRBV4-1
D gene: NA
J gene: TRBJ2-5
CDR3 DNA: TGCGCCAGCAGCCAGGGGACAAGGGTTAAAGAGACCCAGTACTTC
CDR3 protein: CASSQGTRVKETQYF

clone size: many
V gene: TRBV18
D gene: NA
J gene: TRBJ1-5
CDR3 DNA: TGTGCCAGCCGGGGTTTGGGTCAGCCCCAGCATTTT
CDR3 protein: CASRGLGQPQHF

clone size: NA
V gene: TRBV5-1
D gene: NA
J gene: TRBJ1-2
CDR3 DNA: TGCGCCAGTAGCTTGGTGGGCGTATCGTCTAACTATGGCTACACCTTC
CDR3 protein: CASSLVGVSSNYGYTF

clone size: many
V gene: TRBV11-2
D gene: NA
J gene: TRBJ1-4
CDR3 DNA: TGTGCCAGCAGCCCTCCGGGGGGGATGAGTGAAAAACTGTTTTTT
CDR3 protein: CASSPPGGMSEKLFF